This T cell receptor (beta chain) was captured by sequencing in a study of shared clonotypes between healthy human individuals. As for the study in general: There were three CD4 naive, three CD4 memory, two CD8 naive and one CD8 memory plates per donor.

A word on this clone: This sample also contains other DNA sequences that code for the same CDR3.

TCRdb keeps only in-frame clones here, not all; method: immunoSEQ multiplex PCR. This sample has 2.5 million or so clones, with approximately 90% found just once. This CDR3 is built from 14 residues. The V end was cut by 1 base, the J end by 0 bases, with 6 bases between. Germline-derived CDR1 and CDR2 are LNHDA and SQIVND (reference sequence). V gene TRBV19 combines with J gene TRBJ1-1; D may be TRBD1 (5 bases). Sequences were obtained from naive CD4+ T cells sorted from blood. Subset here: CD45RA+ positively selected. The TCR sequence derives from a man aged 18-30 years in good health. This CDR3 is CASSIAGLNTEAFF. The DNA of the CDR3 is TGTGCCAGTAGTATAGCGGGGCTGAACACTGAAGCTTTCTTT.